The sequence of this TCR beta chain was determined in a study of OX40 agonist ivuxolimab in advanced cancers. Study overall: The patients received agonistic anti-OX40 (CD134) antibody ivuxolimab. Therapy given before enrollment (anti-PD-1, anti-PD-L1 or anti-CTLA-4) was allowed, and around 41% had some.

TCRdb's copy holds only in-frame clones and misses some; the assay was immunoSEQ multiplex PCR. Among approximately 79,000 clones, approximately 87% were seen once, and the ten largest hold 0.45% to 0.55%. Trimming removed 3 bases at V and 5 bases at J, with 13 bases between. The length of the CDR3 is 14 residues. Germline-derived CDR1 and CDR2 are SGHDN and FVKESK. The specimen comprised CD4+ or CD8+ T cells sorted from blood, sampled in a trial of the OX40 agonist ivuxolimab. The chain carries TRBV14 and TRBJ2-5; D remains ambiguous. The source is an adult with an advanced solid tumor such as melanoma, head and neck, liver or kidney cancer. The CDR3 region is CASSQRAQEETQYF. CDR3 sequence (DNA): TGTGCCAGCAGCCAGCGTGCCCAAGAGGAGACCCAGTACTTC.